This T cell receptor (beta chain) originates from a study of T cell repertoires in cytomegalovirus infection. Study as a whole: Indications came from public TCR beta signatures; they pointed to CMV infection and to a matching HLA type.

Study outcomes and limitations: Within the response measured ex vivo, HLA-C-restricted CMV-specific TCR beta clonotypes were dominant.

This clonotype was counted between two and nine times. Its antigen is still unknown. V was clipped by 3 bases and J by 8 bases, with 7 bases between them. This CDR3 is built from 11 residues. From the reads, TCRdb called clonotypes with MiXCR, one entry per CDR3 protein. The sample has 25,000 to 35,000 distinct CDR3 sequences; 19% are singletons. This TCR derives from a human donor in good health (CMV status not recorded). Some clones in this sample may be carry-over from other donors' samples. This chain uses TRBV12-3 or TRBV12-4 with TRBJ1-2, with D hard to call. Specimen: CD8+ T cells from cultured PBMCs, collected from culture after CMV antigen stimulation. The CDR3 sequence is CASSFTQGYTF. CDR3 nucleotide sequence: TGTGCCAGCAGTTTCACTCAGGGCTACACCTTC.